One T cell receptor beta chain is described in this entry. These data are taken from a study of shared clonotypes between healthy human individuals. Assay used: immunoSEQ multiplex PCR; TCRdb lists only in-frame clones, some missing. The table has approximately 2.3 million clones, over 90% seen once. Donors were healthy HIV-negative adults without recently reported acute infections or vaccinations. V was pared by 0 bases and J by 0 bases, with 11 bases between. The germline V gene has CDR1 MNHEY and CDR2 SVGAGI. CDR3 length: 16 residues. The TCR was taken from a man aged 18 to 29 in good health. Some clones in this sample may be carry-over from other donors' samples. The chain is built from TRBV6-5 and TRBJ1-2; D remains unclear. Sequencing used naive CD4+ T cells from PBMCs. Subset noted: CD45RA+ positively selected. The CDR3 bases are TGTGCCAGCAGTTACTCGTTCCAGGCTTCTAACTATGGCTACACCTTC. It yields the protein CASSYSFQASNYGYTF.